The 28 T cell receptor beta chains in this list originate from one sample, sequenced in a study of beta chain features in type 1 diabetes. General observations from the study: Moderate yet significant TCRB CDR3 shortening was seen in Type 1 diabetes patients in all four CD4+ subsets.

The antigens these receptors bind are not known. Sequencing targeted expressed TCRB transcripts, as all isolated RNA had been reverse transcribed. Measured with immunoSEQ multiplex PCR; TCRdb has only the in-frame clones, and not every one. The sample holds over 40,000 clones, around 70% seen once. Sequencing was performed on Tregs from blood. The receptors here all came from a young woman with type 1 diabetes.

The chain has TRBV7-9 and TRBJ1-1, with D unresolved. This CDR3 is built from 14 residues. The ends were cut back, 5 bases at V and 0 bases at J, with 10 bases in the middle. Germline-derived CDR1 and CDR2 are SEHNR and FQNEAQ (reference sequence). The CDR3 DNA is TGTGCCAGCAGCCCCCTGAGTATGAACACTGAAGCTTTCTTT. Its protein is CASSPLSMNTEAFF.

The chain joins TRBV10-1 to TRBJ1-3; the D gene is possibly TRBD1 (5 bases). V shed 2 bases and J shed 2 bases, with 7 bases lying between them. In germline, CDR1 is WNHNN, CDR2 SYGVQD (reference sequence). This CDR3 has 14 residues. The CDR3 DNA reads TGCGCCAGCAGTGAGACAGGAACTGGAAACACCATATATTTT. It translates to CASSETGTGNTIYF.

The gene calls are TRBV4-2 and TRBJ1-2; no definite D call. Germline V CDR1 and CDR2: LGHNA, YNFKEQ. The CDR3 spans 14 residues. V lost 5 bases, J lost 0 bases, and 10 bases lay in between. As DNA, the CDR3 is TGTGCCAGCAGCTCCCTTGCGGCTAACTATGGCTACACCTTC. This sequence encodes CASSSLAANYGYTF.

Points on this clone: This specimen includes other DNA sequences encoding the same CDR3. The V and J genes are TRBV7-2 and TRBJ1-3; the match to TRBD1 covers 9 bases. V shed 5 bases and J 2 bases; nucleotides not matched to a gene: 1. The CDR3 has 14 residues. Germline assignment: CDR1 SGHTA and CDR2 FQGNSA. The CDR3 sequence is CASSRDRAGNTIYF. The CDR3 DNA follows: TGTGCCAGCAGCCGGGACAGGGCTGGAAACACCATATATTTT.

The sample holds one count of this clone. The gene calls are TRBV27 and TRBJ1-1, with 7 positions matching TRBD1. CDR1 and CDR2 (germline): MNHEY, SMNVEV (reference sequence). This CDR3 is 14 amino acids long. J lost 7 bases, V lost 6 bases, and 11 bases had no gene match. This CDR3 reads CASSRVTGPNEAFF. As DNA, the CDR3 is TGTGCCAGCAGCCGGGTGACAGGGCCAAATGAAGCTTTCTTT.

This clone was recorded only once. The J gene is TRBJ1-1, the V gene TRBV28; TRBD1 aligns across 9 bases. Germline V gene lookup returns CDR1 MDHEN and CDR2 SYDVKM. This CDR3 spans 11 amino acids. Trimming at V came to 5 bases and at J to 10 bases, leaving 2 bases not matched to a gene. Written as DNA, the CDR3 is TGTGCCAGCAGTCAGACAGGGGGAGCTTTCTTT. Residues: CASSQTGGAFF.

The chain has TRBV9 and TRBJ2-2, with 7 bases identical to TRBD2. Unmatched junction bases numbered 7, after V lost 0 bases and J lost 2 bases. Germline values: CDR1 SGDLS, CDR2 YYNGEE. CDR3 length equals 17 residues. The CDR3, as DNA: TGTGCCAGCAGCGTAGGGGGGGGTCGCGGAAACACCGGGGAGCTGTTTTTT. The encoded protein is CASSVGGGRGNTGELFF.

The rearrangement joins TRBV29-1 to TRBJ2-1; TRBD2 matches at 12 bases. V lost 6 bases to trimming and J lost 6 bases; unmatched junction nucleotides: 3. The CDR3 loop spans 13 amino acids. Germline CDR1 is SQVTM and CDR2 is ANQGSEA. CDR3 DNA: TGCAGCGTACTAGCGGGAGGAGTCAATGAGCAGTTCTTC. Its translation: CSVLAGGVNEQFF.

CDR3 protein: CASSYRGKETQYF. The CDR3 DNA reads TGTGCCAGCAGCTACAGGGGGAAGGAGACCCAGTACTTC. V is TRBV6-5 and J is TRBJ2-5, with 8 bases matching TRBD1. Germline CDR1 MNHEY, CDR2 SVGAGI. V lost 6 bases and J lost 5; bases outside the gene matches: 5. CDR3 size: 13 residues.

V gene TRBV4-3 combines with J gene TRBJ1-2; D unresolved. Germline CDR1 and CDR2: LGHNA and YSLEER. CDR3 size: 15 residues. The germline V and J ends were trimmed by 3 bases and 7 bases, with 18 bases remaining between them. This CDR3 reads CASSHLTAVGVGYTF. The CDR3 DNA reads TGCGCCAGCAGCCATCTAACAGCGGTGGGCGTTGGCTACACCTTC.

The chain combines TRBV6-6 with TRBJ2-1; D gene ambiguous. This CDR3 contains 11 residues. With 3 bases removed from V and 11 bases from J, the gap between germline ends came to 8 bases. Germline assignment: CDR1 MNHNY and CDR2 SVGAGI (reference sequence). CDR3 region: CASSYGPKQFF. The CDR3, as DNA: TGTGCCAGCAGTTATGGTCCTAAGCAGTTCTTC.

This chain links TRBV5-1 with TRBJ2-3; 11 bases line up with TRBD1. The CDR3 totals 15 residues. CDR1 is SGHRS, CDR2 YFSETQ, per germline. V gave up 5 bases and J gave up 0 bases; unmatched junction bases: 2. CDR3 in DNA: TGCGCCAGCAGGGGGACAGGGGGAAGCACAGATACGCAGTATTTT. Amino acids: CASRGTGGSTDTQYF.

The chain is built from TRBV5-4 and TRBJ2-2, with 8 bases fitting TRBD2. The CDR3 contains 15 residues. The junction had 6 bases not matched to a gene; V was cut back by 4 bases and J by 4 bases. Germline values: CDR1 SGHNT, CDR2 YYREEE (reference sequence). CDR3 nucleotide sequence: TGTGCCAGCAGCCCAGGCGGGGGGATCACCGGGGAGCTGTTTTTT. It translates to CASSPGGGITGELFF. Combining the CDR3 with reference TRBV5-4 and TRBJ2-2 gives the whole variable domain ETGVTQSPTHLIKTRGQQVTLRCSSQSGHNTVSWYQQALGQGPQFIFQYYREEENGRGNFPPRFSGLQFPNYSSELNVNALELDDSALYLCASSPGGGITGELFFGEGSRLTVL.

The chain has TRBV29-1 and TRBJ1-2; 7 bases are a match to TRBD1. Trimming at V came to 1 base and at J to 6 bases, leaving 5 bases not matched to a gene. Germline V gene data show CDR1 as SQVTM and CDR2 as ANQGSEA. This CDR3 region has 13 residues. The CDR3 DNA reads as TGCAGCGTTGAAGTTTTGACAGGGAATGGCTACACCTTC. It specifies CSVEVLTGNGYTF.

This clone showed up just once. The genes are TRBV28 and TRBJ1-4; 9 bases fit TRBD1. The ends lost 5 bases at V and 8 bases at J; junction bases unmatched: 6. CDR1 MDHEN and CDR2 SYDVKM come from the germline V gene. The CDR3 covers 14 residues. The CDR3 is CASSPGQGREKLFF. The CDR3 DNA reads TGTGCCAGCAGTCCCGGACAGGGGAGAGAAAAACTGTTTTTT.

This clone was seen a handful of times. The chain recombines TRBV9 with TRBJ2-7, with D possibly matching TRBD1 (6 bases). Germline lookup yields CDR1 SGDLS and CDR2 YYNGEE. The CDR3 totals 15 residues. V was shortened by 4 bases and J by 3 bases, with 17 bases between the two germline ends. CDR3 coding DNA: TGTGCCAGCAGCAAGTCACAGGGCAACTACTACGAGCAGTACTTC. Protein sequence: CASSKSQGNYYEQYF.

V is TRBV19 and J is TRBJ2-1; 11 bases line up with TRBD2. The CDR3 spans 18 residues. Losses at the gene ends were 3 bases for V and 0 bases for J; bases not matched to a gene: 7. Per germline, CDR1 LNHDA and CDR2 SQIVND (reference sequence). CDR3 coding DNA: TGTGCCAGTAGTATTACGCGAGGACTAGCGGGCTCCTACAATGAGCAGTTCTTC. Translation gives CASSITRGLAGSYNEQFF.

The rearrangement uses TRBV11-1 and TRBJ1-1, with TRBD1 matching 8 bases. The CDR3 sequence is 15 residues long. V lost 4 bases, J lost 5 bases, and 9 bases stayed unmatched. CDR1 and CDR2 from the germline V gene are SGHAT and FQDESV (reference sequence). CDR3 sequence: CASSSRQGLGTEAFF. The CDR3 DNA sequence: TGTGCCAGCAGCTCTAGACAGGGGTTGGGGACTGAAGCTTTCTTT.

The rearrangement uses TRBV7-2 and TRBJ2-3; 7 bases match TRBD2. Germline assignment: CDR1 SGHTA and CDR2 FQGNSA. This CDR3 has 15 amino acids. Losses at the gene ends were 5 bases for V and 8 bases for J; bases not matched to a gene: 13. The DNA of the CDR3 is TGTGCCAGCAGCCCCCTAGCGGACCATTTTAGTACGCAGTATTTT. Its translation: CASSPLADHFSTQYF.

DNA for the CDR3: TGTGCCAGTAGTAAAGAGACGGGGGGCCCCACAGATACGCAGTATTTT. As protein: CASSKETGGPTDTQYF. The chain carries TRBV19 and TRBJ2-3; D may be TRBD2 (7 bases). The V gene lost 4 bases and the J gene lost 2 bases, with 16 bases spanning the gap. CDR3 length: 16 amino acids. Germline V gene data show CDR1 as LNHDA and CDR2 as SQIVND (reference sequence).

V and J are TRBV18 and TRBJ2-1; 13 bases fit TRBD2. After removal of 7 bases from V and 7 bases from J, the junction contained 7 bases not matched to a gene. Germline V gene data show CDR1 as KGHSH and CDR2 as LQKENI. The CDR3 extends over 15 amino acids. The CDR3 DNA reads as TGTGCCAGCTTCTCCGGGACTAGCGGGGTAAATGAGCAGTTCTTC. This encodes CASFSGTSGVNEQFF. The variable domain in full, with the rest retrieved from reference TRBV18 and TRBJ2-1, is NAGVMQNPRHLVRRRGQEARLRCSPMKGHSHVYWYRQLPEEGLKFMVYLQKENIIDESGMPKERFSAEFPKEGPSILRIQQVVRGDSAAYFCASFSGTSGVNEQFFGPGTRLTVL.

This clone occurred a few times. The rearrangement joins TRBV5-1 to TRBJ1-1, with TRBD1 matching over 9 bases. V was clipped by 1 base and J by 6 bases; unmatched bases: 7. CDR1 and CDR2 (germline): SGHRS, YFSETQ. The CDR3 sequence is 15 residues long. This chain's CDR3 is CASSLTDRGPPEAFF. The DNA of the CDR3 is TGCGCCAGCAGCTTGACGGACAGGGGACCGCCTGAAGCTTTCTTT.

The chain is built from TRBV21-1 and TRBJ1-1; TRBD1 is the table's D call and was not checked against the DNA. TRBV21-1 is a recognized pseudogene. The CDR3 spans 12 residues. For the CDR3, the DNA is TGTGTCAGCAGCAAACAGGGCACTGAAGCTTTCTTT. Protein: CVSSKQGTEAFF.

In nucleotides, the CDR3 is TGTGCCAGCAGTTCTCCGCGGACAGGGAAAAACATTCAGTACTTC. It specifies CASSSPRTGKNIQYF. The rearrangement joins TRBV6-5 to TRBJ2-4, with 8 nucleotides matching TRBD1. The CDR3 runs to 15 residues. Trimming took 4 bases from V and 4 from J; bases not matched to a gene: 6. Germline CDR1 MNHEY, CDR2 SVGAGI.

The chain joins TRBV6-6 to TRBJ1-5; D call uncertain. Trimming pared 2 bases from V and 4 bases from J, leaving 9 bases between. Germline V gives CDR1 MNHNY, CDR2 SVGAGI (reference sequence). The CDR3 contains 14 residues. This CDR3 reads CASSYEAVNQPQHF. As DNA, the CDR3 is TGTGCCAGCAGTTACGAGGCGGTGAATCAGCCCCAGCATTTT.

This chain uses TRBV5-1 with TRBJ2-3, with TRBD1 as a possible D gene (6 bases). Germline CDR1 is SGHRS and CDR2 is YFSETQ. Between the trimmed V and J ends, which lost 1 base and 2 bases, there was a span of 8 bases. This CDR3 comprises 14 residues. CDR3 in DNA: TGCGCCAGCAGCTTGAGGACAGACACAGATACGCAGTATTTT. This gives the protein CASSLRTDTDTQYF. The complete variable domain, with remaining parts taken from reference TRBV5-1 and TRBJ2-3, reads KAGVTQTPRYLIKTRGQQVTLSCSPISGHRSVSWYQQTPGQGLQFLFEYFSETQRNKGNFPGRFSGRQFSNSRSEMNVSTLELGDSALYLCASSLRTDTDTQYFGPGTRLTVL.

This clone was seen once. CDR3 DNA: TGTGCCTGGAGGCTTTCGGGGTATCGGGAAAAACTGTTTTTT. Protein product: CAWRLSGYREKLFF. V usage is TRBV30 and J usage is TRBJ1-4; D not certain. V was shortened by 3 bases and J by 8 bases, with 16 bases between the two germline ends. This CDR3 spans 14 amino acids. Germline CDR1 is GTSNPN and CDR2 is SVGIG (reference sequence).

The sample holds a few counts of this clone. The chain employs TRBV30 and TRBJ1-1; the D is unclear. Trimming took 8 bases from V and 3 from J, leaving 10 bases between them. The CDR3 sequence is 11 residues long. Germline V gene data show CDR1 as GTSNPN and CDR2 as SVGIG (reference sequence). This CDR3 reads CASLRDTEAFF. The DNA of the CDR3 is TGTGCCAGTCTGAGGGACACTGAAGCTTTCTTT.